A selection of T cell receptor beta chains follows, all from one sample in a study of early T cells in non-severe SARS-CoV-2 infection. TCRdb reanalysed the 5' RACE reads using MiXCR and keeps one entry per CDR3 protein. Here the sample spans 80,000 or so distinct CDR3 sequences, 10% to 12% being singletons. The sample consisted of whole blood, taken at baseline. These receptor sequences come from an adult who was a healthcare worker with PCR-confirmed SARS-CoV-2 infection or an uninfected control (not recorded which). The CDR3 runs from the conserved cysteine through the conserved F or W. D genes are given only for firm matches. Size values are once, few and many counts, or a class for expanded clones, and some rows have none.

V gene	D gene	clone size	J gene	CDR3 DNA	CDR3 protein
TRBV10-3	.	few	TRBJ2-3	TGTGCCATCAGTAAGGATAGCACAGATACGCAGTATTTT	CAISKDSTDTQYF
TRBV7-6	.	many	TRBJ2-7	TGTGCCAGCAGCTTAATCGGCGGCAGACAGTACTTC	CASSLIGGRQYF
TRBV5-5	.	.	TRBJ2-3	TGTGCCAGCAGCGTATTACAGGGTTCTAGCACAGATACGCAGTATTTT	CASSVLQGSSTDTQYF
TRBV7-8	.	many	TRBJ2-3	TGTGCCAGCCGCCCCCCTGGGACTTCTAGCACAGATACGCAGTATTTT	CASRPPGTSSTDTQYF
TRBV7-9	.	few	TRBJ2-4	TGTGCCAGCAGCTTAGGACTAGGGAGGAACATTCAGTACTTC	CASSLGLGRNIQYF
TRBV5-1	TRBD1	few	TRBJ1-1	TGCGCCAGCAGCCTCCGGACAGGGCCGAACACTGAAGCTTTCTTT	CASSLRTGPNTEAFF
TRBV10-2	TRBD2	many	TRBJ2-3	TGCGCCAGCGTCGGTTGGGACTACAACACAGATACGCAGTATTTT	CASVGWDYNTDTQYF
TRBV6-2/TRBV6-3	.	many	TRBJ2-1	TGTGCCAGCAGAGAAGCCTCCGACAGCTACAATGAGCAGTTCTTC	CASREASDSYNEQFF
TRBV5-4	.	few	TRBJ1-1	TGTGCCAGCGGCAGTAACACTGAAGCTTTCTTT	CASGSNTEAFF
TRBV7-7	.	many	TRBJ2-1	TGTGCCAGCAGCGCCGGGGGCACCTACAATGAGCAGTTCTTC	CASSAGGTYNEQFF
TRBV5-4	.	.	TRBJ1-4	TGTGCCAGCAGCCCGGGCTTCCTGGGGACTAGGACAAATCACGAAAAACTGTTTTTT	CASSPGFLGTRTNHEKLFF
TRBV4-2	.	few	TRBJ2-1	TGTGCCAGCAGCCAAGGACCGGGGTCGACCTACAATGAGCAGTTCTTC	CASSQGPGSTYNEQFF
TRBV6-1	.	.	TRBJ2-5	TGTGCCAGCAGTGTGGGGGCACACCAAGAGACCCAGTACTTC	CASSVGAHQETQYF